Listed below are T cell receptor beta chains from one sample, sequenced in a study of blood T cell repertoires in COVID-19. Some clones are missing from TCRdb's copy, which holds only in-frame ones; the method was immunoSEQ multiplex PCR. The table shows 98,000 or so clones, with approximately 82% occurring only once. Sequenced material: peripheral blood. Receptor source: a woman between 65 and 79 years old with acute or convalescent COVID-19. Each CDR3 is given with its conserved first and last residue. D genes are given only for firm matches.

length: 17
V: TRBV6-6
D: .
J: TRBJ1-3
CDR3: CASSPRGALSSGNTIYF

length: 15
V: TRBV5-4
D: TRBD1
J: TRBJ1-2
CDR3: CASSTGQGNGYGYTF

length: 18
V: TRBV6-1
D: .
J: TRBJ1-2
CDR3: CASSDDLWDNWDPHGYTF

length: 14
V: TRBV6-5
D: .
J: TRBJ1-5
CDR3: CASRNTGLGQPQHF

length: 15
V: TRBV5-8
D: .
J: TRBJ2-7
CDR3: CASSFPPRGSYEQYF

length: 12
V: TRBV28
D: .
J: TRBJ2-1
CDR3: CASSLTADEQFF

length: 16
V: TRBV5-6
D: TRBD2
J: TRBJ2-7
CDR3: CASSLGWGGTPYEQYF

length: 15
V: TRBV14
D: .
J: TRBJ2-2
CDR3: CASSHPQGWAGELFF

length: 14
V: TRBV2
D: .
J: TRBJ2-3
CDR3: CASRPGTSGDTQYF

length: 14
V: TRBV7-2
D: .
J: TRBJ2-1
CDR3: CASSLLGGGNEQFF

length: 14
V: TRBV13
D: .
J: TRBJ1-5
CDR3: CASSLGGGVEPQHF